Shown below are 19 T cell receptor beta chains from a single sample sequenced in a study of vaccination and CD4 T cells after COVID-19. The treatment is: approximately 11-day PBMC culture with coronavirus spike peptide pools or control peptides (ViraFEST assay). No antigen is known for these receptors. At the Johns Hopkins FTIC core, DNA taken from cultured CD4+ T cells was sequenced by way of the Oncomine TCR Beta short-read assay. TCRdb independently ran MiXCR on the PCR reads; one entry per CDR3 protein. Among some 13,000 distinct CDR3 sequences listed, 25% to 30% were seen once. The sample consisted of CD4+ T cells from blood, cultured in vitro. The source of these receptors is a human donor who had recovered from COVID-19.

Judged by abundance, this clonotype is medium-sized. The J gene is TRBJ2-7, the V gene TRBV7-8, with D possibly being TRBD1 or TRBD2 (6 bases each). V was cut by 4 bases and J by 6 bases, with 16 bases left in between. Germline lookup yields CDR1 SGHVS and CDR2 FQNEAQ. The CDR3 has 14 residues. CDR3 bases: TGTGCCAGCAGCTCGGGGGCCCCTAGGGCCGAGCAGTACTTC. It encodes CASSSGAPRAEQYF.

The J gene is TRBJ1-1, the V gene TRBV6-1; D possibly corresponds to TRBD1 (6 bases). Trimming cost V 7 bases and J 1 base, with 22 bases left between them. This CDR3 is 17 amino acids long. CDR1 is MNHNS and CDR2 is SASEGT in the germline V gene. In DNA form, the CDR3 reads TGTGCCAGCACCTATTTAGGGGGGCGATCCGCGAACACTGAAGCTTTCTTT. It translates to CASTYLGGRSANTEAFF.

The chain combines TRBV6-1 with TRBJ2-1; 9 bases agree with TRBD2. The CDR3 loop spans 15 amino acids. Germline values: CDR1 MNHNS, CDR2 SASEGT. V shed 4 bases, J shed 8 bases, and the junction held 9 bases outside the gene matches. The CDR3 loop reads CASSAGGGAVHEQFF. DNA of the CDR3: TGTGCCAGCAGTGCTGGCGGGGGGGCCGTCCATGAGCAGTTCTTC.

This clonotype was observed a handful of times. The chain recombines TRBV19 with TRBJ1-5; TRBD1 agrees at 7 bases. V was clipped by 7 bases and J by 3 bases; unmatched bases: 9. CDR1 and CDR2 (germline): LNHDA, SQIVND (reference sequence). The CDR3 is made up of 15 amino acids. For the CDR3, the DNA is TGTGCCAGTAAACCGACAGGGAACGCCAATCAGCCCCAGCATTTT. Translation gives CASKPTGNANQPQHF.

The V and J genes are TRBV20-1 and TRBJ2-6, with 10 nucleotides matching TRBD1. V lost 3 bases, J lost 0 bases, and 5 bases stayed unmatched. CDR3 length equals 17 residues. Germline V lookup: CDR1 DFQATT, CDR2 SNEGSKA (reference sequence). The CDR3 DNA follows: TGCAGTGCTAGCCCGACAGGGGGCCTCTCTGGGGCCAACGTCCTGACTTTC. Its protein is CSASPTGGLSGANVLTF.

In this sample, this clonotype turned up a few times. The chain combines TRBV6-5 with TRBJ1-2; D is possibly TRBD1 (6 bases). The CDR3 contains 16 residues. Per germline, CDR1 MNHEY and CDR2 SVGAGI. Between the trimmed V and J ends, which lost 4 bases and 1 base, there was a span of 16 bases. The CDR3 DNA is TGTGCCAGCAGTTCTACCCCCGGGGGCTTTAACTATGGCTACACCTTC. It specifies CASSSTPGGFNYGYTF.

The CDR3 loop reads CASSLVGVMNTEAFF. The CDR3 DNA reads as TGCGCCAGCAGCTTGGTGGGGGTGATGAACACTGAAGCTTTCTTT. The J gene is TRBJ1-1, the V gene TRBV5-1; weak D call: TRBD1 (5 bases). The CDR3 has 15 amino acids. The V and J ends lost 0 bases and 0 bases respectively, with 9 bases between them. Germline CDR1 and CDR2: SGHRS and YFSETQ.

As to this clonotype: One end of the junction varies from germline; a read error may be responsible. This chain links TRBV6-4 with TRBJ2-4, with 9 bases fitting TRBD1. Germline-derived CDR1 and CDR2 are MRHNA and SNTAGT. This CDR3 is 15 amino acids long. Here the CDR3 DNA reads TGTGCCAGCACCGGACAGGGGTGGCCCAAAAACATTCAGCACTTC. Translating it yields CASTGQGWPKNIQHF.

This clonotype has a handful of counts. The chain couples TRBV6-1 to TRBJ2-5; D tentatively fits TRBD1 or TRBD2 (5 bases each). The CDR3 has 14 residues. Germline V gives CDR1 MNHNS, CDR2 SASEGT. V lost 6 bases to trimming and J lost 3 bases, with 14 bases between them. CDR3 sequence reads: CASSPAGREETQYF. The CDR3 nucleotides read TGTGCCAGCAGCCCGGCGGGCAGGGAAGAGACCCAGTACTTC.

The chain carries TRBV18 and TRBJ2-1, with 7 positions matching TRBD2. V was pared by 4 bases and J by 9 bases, with 6 bases of the junction left unmatched. Per germline, CDR1 KGHSH and CDR2 LQKENI. The CDR3 covers 13 residues. CDR3 region: CASSLQPGGEQFF. The CDR3 DNA reads as TGTGCCAGCTCACTTCAACCGGGGGGTGAGCAGTTCTTC.

The V and J genes are TRBV12-3 or TRBV12-4 and TRBJ1-5; D is unclear. The CDR3 is made up of 13 amino acids. V lost 6 bases and J lost 5, with 11 bases in between. CDR3 region: CASSQDEYQPQHF. The CDR3 DNA reads TGTGCCAGCAGCCAAGATGAATATCAGCCCCAGCATTTT.

The CDR3 is CASSGGASEVDEQFF. As DNA, the CDR3 is TGCGCCAGCAGCGGGGGGGCCTCGGAGGTGGATGAGCAGTTCTTC. This chain connects TRBV5-1 to TRBJ2-1, with D maybe TRBD2 (7 bases). Trimming cost V 4 bases and J 8 bases, with 19 bases left between them. This CDR3 spans 15 amino acids. Germline V CDR1 and CDR2: SGHRS, YFSETQ.

In regard to this clonotype: A read error may account for a junction end that differs from germline. CDR3 sequence: CASKGAGVNSPPHF. CDR3 coding DNA: TGTGCCAGTAAAGGAGCCGGGGTTAATTCACCCCCCCACTTT. The chain employs TRBV19 and TRBJ1-6; D is ambiguous. Germline-derived CDR1 and CDR2 are LNHDA and SQIVND (reference sequence). This CDR3 contains 14 residues.

This clonotype was found a few times. CDR3: CAISDARDFYTDTQYF. CDR3 nucleotide sequence: TGTGCCATCAGTGACGCCCGGGACTTTTACACAGATACGCAGTATTTT. The V call is TRBV10-3, the J call TRBJ2-3, with D possibly matching TRBD2 (6 bases). This CDR3 comprises 16 residues. The germline V and J ends were trimmed by 3 bases and 2 bases, with 15 bases remaining between them. CDR1 and CDR2 (germline): ENHRY, SYGVKD.

The V gene is TRBV2, the J gene TRBJ1-6; D gene ambiguous. Trimming took off 7 bases at V and 8 bases at J, with 18 bases between the two ends. CDR1 is SNHLY and CDR2 is FYNNEI in the germline V gene. The CDR3 consists of 15 residues. The CDR3 is CASNARWAIYSPLHF. The CDR3 bases are TGTGCCAGCAACGCCAGGTGGGCCATCTATTCACCCCTCCACTTT.

The J gene is TRBJ2-3, the V gene TRBV6-1; 9 bases are a match to TRBD2. The germline V gene has CDR1 MNHNS and CDR2 SASEGT. V was clipped by 11 bases and J by 3 bases; unmatched bases: 9. The CDR3 consists of 14 residues. The CDR3 region is CAAQRGVTTDTQYF. In DNA, the CDR3 is TGTGCCGCCCAGCGGGGGGTGACTACAGATACGCAGTATTTT.

The CDR3 DNA is TGCGCCAGCAGTGAGTCCTCTAGTGTGCAGTTCTTC. Protein sequence: CASSESSSVQFF. This chain uses TRBV10-1 with TRBJ2-1; D unclear. V was trimmed by 0 bases and J by 12 bases, leaving 9 bases between them. The length of the CDR3 is 12 residues. Germline lookup yields CDR1 WNHNN and CDR2 SYGVQD (reference sequence).

The V and J genes are TRBV7-9 and TRBJ2-3, with 10 bases fitting TRBD2. This CDR3 is built from 15 residues. J gave up 3 bases and V 4 bases, and 4 bases lay outside the gene matches. CDR1 is SEHNR, CDR2 FQNEAQ, per germline (reference sequence). As DNA, the CDR3 is TGTGCCAGCAGCTCGGGACTAGCGCCGACAGATACGCAGTATTTT. Amino acids: CASSSGLAPTDTQYF.

This chain uses TRBV6-1 with TRBJ1-2; 7 bases agree with TRBD1. Germline trimming cut 7 bases from V and 6 bases from J; bases unmatched to any gene: 2. This CDR3 region has 11 residues. Germline-derived CDR1 and CDR2 are MNHNS and SASEGT. The CDR3 region is CASNRGDGYTF. The CDR3 DNA reads TGTGCCAGCAACAGGGGCGATGGCTACACCTTC.